This entry describes one TCR beta chain. This specimen belongs to a study of human T cells and chemical hapten exposure. TCRdb fed the 5' RACE reads into MiXCR, producing one record per CDR3 protein. The sample lists around 80,000 distinct CDR3 sequences, about 15% seen once, with under 7.5% in the top ten. Before extraction, the whole blood was not fractionated, and total RNA was taken from it. This CDR3 is 15 amino acids long. In germline, CDR1 is MNHEY, CDR2 SMNVEV (reference sequence). Trimming removed 1 base from V and 4 bases from J, with 13 bases in between. This sequence joins TRBV27 and TRBJ1-1; a weak D match, TRBD1 (6 bases). The clonotype comes from a female donor in good health. CDR3 DNA sequence: TGTGCCAGCAGTTTATTAGGGGGGCTGGTCACTGAAGCTTTCTTT. Translated, it gives CASSLLGGLVTEAFF.